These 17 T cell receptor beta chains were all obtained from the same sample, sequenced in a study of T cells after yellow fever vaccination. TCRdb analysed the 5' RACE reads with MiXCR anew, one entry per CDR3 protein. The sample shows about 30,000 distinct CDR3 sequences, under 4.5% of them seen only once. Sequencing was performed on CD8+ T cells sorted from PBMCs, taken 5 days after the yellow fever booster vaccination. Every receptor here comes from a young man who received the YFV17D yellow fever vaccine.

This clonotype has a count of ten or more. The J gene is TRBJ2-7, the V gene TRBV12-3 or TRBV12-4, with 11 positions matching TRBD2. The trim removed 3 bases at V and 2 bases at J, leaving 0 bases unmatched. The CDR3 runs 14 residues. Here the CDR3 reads CASSFSGRAYEQYF. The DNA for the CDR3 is TGTGCCAGCAGTTTTAGCGGGAGGGCCTACGAGCAGTACTTC.

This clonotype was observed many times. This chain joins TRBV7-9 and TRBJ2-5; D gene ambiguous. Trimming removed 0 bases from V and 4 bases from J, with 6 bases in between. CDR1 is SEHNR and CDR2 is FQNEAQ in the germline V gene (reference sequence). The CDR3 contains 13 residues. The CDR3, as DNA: TGTGCCAGCAGCTTAGCGTTATCAGAGACCCAGTACTTC. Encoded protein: CASSLALSETQYF.

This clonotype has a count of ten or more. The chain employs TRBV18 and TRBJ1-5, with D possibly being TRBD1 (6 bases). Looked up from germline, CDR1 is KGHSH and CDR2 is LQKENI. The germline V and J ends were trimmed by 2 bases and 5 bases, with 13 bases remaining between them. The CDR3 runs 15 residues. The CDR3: CASSPTTGIDQPQHF. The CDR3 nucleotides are TGTGCCAGCTCACCAACTACAGGGATCGATCAGCCCCAGCATTTT.

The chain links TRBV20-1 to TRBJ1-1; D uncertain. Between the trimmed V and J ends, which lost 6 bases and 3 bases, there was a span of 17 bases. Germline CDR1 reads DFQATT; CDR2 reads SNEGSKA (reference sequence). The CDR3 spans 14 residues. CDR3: CSAAKSVRYTEAFF. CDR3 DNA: TGCAGTGCAGCCAAAAGCGTCAGATACACTGAAGCTTTCTTT.

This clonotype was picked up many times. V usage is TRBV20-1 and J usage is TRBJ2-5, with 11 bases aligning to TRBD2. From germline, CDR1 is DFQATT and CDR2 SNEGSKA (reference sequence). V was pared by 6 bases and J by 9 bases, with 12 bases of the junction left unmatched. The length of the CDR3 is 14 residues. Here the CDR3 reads CSAVTSGGPEAQYF. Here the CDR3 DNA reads TGCAGTGCCGTCACTAGCGGGGGTCCGGAGGCCCAGTACTTC.

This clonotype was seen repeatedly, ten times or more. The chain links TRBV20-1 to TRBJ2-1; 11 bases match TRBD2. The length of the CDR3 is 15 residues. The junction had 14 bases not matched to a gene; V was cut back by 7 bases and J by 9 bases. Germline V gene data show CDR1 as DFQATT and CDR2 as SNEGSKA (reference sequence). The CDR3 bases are TGCAGTGGTTCGGGACTAGCGGATACAATTGCTGAGCAGTTCTTC. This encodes CSGSGLADTIAEQFF.

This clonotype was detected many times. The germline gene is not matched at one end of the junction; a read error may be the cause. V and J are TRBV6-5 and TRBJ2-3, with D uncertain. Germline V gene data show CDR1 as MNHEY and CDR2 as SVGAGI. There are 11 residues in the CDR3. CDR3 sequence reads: CVSSYRDTQYF. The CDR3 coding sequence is TGTGTCAGCAGTTACAGAGATACGCAGTATTTT.

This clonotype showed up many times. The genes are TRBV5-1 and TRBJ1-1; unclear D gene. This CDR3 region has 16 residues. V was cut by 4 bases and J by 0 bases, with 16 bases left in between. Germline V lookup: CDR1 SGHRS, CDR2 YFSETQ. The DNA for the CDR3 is TGCGCCAGCAGCCGCGACCCGGACTTTTTGAACACTGAAGCTTTCTTT. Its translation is CASSRDPDFLNTEAFF.

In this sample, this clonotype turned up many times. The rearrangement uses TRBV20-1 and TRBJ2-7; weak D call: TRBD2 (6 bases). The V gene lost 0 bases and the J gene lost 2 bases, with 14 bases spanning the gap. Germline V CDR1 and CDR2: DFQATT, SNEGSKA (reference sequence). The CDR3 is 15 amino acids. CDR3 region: CSARDIRLGTYEQYF. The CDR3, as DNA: TGCAGTGCTAGAGATATAAGACTAGGTACCTACGAGCAGTACTTC.

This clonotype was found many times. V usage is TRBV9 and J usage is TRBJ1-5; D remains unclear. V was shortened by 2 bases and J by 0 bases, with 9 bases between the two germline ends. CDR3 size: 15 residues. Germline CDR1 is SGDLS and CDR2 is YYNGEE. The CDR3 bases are TGTGCCAGCAGCGTGGGCGGTGATAGCAATCAGCCCCAGCATTTT. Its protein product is CASSVGGDSNQPQHF.

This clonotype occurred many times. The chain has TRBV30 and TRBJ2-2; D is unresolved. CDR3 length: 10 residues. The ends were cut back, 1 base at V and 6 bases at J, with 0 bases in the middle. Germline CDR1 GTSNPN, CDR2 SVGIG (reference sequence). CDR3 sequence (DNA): TGTGCCTGGAGTGCCGGGGAGCTGTTTTTT. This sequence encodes CAWSAGELFF.

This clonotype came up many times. Written as DNA, the CDR3 is TGTGCCAGCAGTCAAGGCGGGAGCTTGTACGAGCAGTACTTC. Amino acid sequence: CASSQGGSLYEQYF. The rearrangement joins TRBV27 to TRBJ2-7; 7 bases agree with TRBD2. CDR3 size: 14 residues. V gave up 5 bases and J gave up 4 bases; unmatched junction bases: 8. The V gene's germline CDR1 is MNHEY and CDR2 SMNVEV (reference sequence).

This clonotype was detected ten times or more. The CDR3 DNA is TGTGCCAGCACCGGGGGGCTATCAGATACGCAGTATTTT. Translating it yields CASTGGLSDTQYF. This chain links TRBV28 with TRBJ2-3, with D perhaps TRBD2 (7 bases). Germline V CDR1 and CDR2: MDHEN, SYDVKM. Trimming pared 7 bases from V and 4 bases from J, leaving 12 bases between. This CDR3 has 13 amino acids.

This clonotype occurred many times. CDR3 amino acids: CASSGSMGGETQYF. CDR3 sequence (DNA): TGTGCCAGCAGTGGGAGCATGGGGGGGGAGACCCAGTACTTC. This chain links TRBV6-1 with TRBJ2-5; 7 bases are shared with TRBD2. This CDR3 region has 14 residues. Germline values: CDR1 MNHNS, CDR2 SASEGT. Trimming at V came to 4 bases and at J to 5 bases, leaving 7 bases not matched to a gene.

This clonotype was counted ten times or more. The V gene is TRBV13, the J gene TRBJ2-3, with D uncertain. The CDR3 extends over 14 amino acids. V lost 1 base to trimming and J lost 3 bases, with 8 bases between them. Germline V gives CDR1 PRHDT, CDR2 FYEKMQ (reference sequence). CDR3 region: CASSLASATDTQYF. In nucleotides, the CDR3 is TGTGCCAGCAGCTTAGCAAGCGCTACAGATACGCAGTATTTT. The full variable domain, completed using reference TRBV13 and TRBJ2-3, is AAGVIQSPRHLIKEKRETATLKCYPIPRHDTVYWYQQGPGQDPQFLISFYEKMQSDKGSIPDRFSAQQFSDYHSELNMSSLELGDSALYFCASSLASATDTQYFGPGTRLTVL.

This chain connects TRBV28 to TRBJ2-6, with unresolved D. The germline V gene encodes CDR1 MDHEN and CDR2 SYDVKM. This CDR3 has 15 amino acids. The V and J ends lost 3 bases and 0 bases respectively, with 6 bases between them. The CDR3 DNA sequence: TGTGCCAGCAGTTTTCCCCTCTCTGGGGCCAACGTCCTGACTTTC. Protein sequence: CASSFPLSGANVLTF.

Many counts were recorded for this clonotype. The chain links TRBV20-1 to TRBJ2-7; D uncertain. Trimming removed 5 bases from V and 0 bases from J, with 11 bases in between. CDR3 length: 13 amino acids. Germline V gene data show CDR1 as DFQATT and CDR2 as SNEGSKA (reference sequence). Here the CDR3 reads CSAAAVFSYEQYF. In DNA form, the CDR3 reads TGCAGTGCTGCGGCCGTGTTCTCCTACGAGCAGTACTTC.